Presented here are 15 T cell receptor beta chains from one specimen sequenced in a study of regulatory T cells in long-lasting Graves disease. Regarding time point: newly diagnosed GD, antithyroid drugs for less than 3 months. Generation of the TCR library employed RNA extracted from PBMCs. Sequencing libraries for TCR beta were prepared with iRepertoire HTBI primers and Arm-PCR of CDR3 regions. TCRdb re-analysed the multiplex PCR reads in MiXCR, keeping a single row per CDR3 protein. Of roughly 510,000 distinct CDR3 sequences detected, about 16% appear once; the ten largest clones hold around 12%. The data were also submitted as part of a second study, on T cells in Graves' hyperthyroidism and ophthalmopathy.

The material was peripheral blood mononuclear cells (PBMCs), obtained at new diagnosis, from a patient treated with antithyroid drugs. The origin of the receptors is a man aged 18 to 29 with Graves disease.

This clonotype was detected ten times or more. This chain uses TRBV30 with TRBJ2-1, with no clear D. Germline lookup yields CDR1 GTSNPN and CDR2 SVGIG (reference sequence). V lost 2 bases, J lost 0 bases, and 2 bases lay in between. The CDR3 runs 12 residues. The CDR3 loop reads CAWSPSYNEQFF. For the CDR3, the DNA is TGTGCCTGGAGTCCCTCCTACAATGAGCAGTTCTTC.

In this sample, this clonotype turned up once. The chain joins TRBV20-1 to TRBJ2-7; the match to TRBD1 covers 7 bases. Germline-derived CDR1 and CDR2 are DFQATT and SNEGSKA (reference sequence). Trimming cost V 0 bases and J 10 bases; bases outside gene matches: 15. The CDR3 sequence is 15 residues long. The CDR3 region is CSARDIGQGVGTQYF. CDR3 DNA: TGCAGTGCTAGAGATATCGGGCAGGGGGTTGGCACCCAGTACTTC.

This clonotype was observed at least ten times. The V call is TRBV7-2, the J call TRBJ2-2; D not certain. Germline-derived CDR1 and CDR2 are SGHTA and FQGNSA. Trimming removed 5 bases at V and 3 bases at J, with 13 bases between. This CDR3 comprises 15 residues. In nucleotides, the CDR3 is TGTGCCAGCAGCCCCTATCGAAAGGACACCGGGGAGCTGTTTTTT. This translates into CASSPYRKDTGELFF.

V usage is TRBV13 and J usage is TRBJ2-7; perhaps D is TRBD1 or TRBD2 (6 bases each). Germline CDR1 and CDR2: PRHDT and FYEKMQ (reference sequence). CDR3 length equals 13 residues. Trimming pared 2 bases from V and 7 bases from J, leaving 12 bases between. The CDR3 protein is CASSLSGAGEQYF. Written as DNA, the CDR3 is TGTGCCAGCAGCTTATCGGGGGCGGGGGAGCAGTACTTC.

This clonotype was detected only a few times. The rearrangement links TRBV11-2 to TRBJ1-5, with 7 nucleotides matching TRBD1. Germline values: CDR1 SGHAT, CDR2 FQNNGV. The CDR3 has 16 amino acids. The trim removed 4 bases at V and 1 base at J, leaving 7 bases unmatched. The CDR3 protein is CASSSLEGASNQPQHF. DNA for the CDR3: TGTGCCAGCAGCTCCCTTGAGGGGGCAAGCAATCAGCCCCAGCATTTT.

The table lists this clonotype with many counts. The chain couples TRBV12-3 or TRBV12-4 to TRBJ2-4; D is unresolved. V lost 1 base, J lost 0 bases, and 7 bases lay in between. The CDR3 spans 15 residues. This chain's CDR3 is CASSLEETAKNIQYF. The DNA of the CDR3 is TGTGCCAGCAGTTTAGAAGAGACAGCCAAAAACATTCAGTACTTC.

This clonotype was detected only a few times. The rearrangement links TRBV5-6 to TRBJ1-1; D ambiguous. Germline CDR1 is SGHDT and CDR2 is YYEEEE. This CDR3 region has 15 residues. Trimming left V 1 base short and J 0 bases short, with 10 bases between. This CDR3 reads CASSLRLQMNTEAFF. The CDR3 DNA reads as TGTGCCAGCAGCTTGAGGTTACAGATGAACACTGAAGCTTTCTTT. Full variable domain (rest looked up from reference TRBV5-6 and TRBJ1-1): DAGVTQSPTHLIKTRGQQVTLRCSPKSGHDTVSWYQQALGQGPQFIFQYYEEEERQRGNFPDRFSGHQFPNYSSELNVNALLLGDSALYLCASSLRLQMNTEAFFGQGTRLTVV.

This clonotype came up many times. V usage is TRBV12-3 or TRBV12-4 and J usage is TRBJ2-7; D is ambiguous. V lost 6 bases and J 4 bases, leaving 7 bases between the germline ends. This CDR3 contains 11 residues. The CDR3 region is CASSDGYEQYF. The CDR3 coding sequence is TGTGCCAGCAGCGACGGTTACGAGCAGTACTTC.

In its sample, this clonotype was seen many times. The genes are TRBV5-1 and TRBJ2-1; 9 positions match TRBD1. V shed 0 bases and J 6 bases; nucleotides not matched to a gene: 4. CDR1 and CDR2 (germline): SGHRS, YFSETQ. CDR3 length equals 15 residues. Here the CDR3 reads CASSLAGTGPNEQFF. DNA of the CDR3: TGCGCCAGCAGCTTGGCCGGGACAGGGCCCAATGAGCAGTTCTTC.

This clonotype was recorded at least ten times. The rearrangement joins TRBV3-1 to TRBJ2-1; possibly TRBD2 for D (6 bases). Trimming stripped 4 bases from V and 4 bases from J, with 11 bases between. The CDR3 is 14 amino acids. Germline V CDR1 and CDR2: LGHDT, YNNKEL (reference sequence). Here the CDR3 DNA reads TGTGCCAGCAGCCCCGGACTAAATTACAATGAGCAGTTCTTC. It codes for CASSPGLNYNEQFF.

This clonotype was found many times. DNA for the CDR3: TGCAGTGCTAGTGCGCTAGCTAATGAGCAGTTCTTC. It encodes CSASALANEQFF. The V and J genes are TRBV20-1 and TRBJ2-1, with D perhaps matching TRBD2 (5 bases). The V and J ends lost 3 bases and 7 bases respectively, with 10 bases between them. The CDR3 runs to 12 residues. Germline CDR1 and CDR2: DFQATT and SNEGSKA (reference sequence).

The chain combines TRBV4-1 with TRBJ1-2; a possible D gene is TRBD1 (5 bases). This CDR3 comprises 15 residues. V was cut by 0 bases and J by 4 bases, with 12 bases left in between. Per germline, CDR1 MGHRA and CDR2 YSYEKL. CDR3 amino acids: CASSQEQASGYGYTF. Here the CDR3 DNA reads TGCGCCAGCAGCCAAGAACAGGCTTCAGGCTATGGCTACACCTTC.

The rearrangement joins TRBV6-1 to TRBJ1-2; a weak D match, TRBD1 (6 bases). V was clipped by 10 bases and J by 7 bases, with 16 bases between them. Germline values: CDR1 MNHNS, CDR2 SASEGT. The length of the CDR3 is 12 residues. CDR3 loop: CATPGGRGGYTF. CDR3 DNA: TGTGCCACTCCCGGGGGGCGTGGTGGCTACACCTTC.

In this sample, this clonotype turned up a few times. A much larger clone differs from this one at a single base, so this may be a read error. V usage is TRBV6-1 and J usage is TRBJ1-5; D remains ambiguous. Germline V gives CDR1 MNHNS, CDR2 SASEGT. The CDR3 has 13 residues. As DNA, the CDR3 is TGTGCCAGCAGTCGTGACGGACCGGGCCCCCGGCATTTT. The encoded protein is CASSRDGPGPRHF.

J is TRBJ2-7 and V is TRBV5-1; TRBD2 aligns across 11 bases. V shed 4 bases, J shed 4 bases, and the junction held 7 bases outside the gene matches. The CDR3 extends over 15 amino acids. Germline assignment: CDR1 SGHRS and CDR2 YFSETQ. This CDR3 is CASSQTIAGGYEQYF. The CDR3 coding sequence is TGCGCCAGCAGCCAAACCATAGCGGGAGGGTACGAGCAGTACTTC.